This paragraph covers one T cell receptor beta chain sequence. The V gene's germline CDR1 is SGHVS and CDR2 FNYEAQ. Trimming took 5 bases from V and 1 from J, leaving 11 bases between them. The CDR3 extends over 14 amino acids. The sample is drawn from a study of PD-1 blockade in mismatch repair-deficient tumors. Produced via immunoSEQ multiplex PCR; TCRdb's table is partial and in-frame only. This table has under 50,000 clones, over 75% appearing once. The source material was PBMCs, sampled before pembrolizumab treatment. The source of this sequence is an adult with mismatch repair-deficient cancer. V and J are TRBV7-6 and TRBJ1-1; D gene ambiguous. The CDR3 coding sequence is TGTGCCAGCAGCCCTGAGATAGCGAACACTGAAGCTTTCTTT. Encoded protein: CASSPEIANTEAFF.